Given below is one T cell receptor beta chain in context. The sample originates from a study of blood T cell repertoires in COVID-19. Overall study context: The samples span acute and convalescent COVID-19 from the United States, Italy and Spain. Nucleic acid was either cDNA or gDNA, and it came from T cells, B-cell-depleted T cells, or PBMCs.

The authors' processing: Amplifying reference gene primers gave estimates of nucleated cell counts. TCRdb's table, derived via immunoSEQ multiplex PCR, lists solely in-frame clones and lacks some. For V, J and clone size, that table is used; D and trimming come from the DNA. Here the sample spans roughly 47,000 clones, approximately 81% being singletons. The germline CDR1 and CDR2 sequences are LGHNA and YSLEER. The J segment lost 1 base and the V segment lost 1 base, leaving 13 bases of the junction unmatched. The length of the CDR3 is 20 residues. This chain links TRBV4-3 with TRBJ2-1, with TRBD2 matching over 10 bases. The sequence was collected from a woman between 65 and 79 years old with acute or convalescent COVID-19. Sequenced: peripheral blood. This chain's CDR3 is CASSQVVYEREGPSYNEQFF. For the CDR3, the DNA is TGCGCCAGCAGCCAAGTAGTGTACGAGCGGGAGGGCCCGTCCTACAATGAGCAGTTCTTC.